This TCR beta chain was sequenced for a study of T cells after yellow fever vaccination. Study-wide background: Where fractions had low cell numbers, libraries were prepared from them with the SMART-Seq v4 Ultra Low Input RNA kit.

Via MiXCR, TCRdb re-called the 5' RACE reads, giving one row per CDR3 protein. The sample lists under 700,000 distinct CDR3 sequences, 17% occurring once. This clonotype was counted only a few times. CDR3 length: 15 residues. Trimming took 1 base from V and 4 from J, leaving 14 bases between them. Germline values: CDR1 MGHRA, CDR2 YSYEKL. The sample consisted of PBMCs, taken around 5 days after the first yellow fever vaccination. The chain joins TRBV4-1 to TRBJ2-7; tentatively, D is TRBD1 (6 bases). The origin of this receptor is a man aged 18 to 35 who received the YFV17D yellow fever vaccine. CDR3: CASSQVSQGLYEQYF. The CDR3 DNA follows: TGCGCCAGCAGCCAAGTTTCCCAGGGGCTGTACGAGCAGTACTTC.